Listed here is a single T cell receptor beta chain. This entry is derived from a study of PD-L1 blockade in urothelial cancer. About the study: Patients had been given 0 to 3 earlier chemotherapy regimens.

From germline, CDR1 is SGHRS and CDR2 YFSETQ. The V gene lost 2 bases and the J gene lost 5 bases, with 7 bases spanning the gap. This CDR3 is built from 12 residues. Each PCR reaction had synthetic TCR analog templates spiked into it. Sequenced by immunoSEQ multiplex PCR; TCRdb stores in-frame clones only, minus some. The data show over 30,000 clones, 84% seen once. Specified time point: pretreatment peripheral blood. This material consisted of PBMCs, taken around atezolizumab (anti-PD-L1) treatment. This sequence originates from a man aged 55 to 70 with urothelial cancer. The chain carries TRBV5-1 and TRBJ2-5, with unresolved D. The CDR3 region has the DNA TGCGCCAGCAGCTTCGCTATGGAGACCCAGTACTTC. It specifies CASSFAMETQYF.